The 8 T cell receptor beta chains given below trace back to one sample, sequenced in a study of T cell clones after liver transplantation. The method was immunoSEQ multiplex PCR; TCRdb's version includes in-frame clones alone and lacks a portion of them. Of approximately 100,000 clones listed, roughly four fifths are singletons. Sequenced here: CD4+ T cells from blood, sampled approximately 43 months after liver transplant. These receptors originate from a human patient who received a liver transplant. Part of the T cell pool may stem from the graft donor.

The rearrangement joins TRBV7-9 to TRBJ2-7; no definite D call. Trimming removed 1 base at V and 6 bases at J, with 10 bases between. Germline CDR1 reads SEHNR; CDR2 reads FQNEAQ (reference sequence). This CDR3 spans 13 amino acids. In DNA, the CDR3 is TGTGCCAGCAGCTTAGAAGGGCCGGGCGAGCAGTACTTC. Translation: CASSLEGPGEQYF.

This clone showed up just once. The chain has TRBV15 and TRBJ2-7, with TRBD2 identical over 10 bases. There are 16 residues in the CDR3. V lost 0 bases to trimming and J lost 5 bases; unmatched junction nucleotides: 7. Germline-derived CDR1 and CDR2 are LNHNV and YYDKDF (reference sequence). CDR3 sequence (DNA): TGTGCCACCAGCAGAGATTTGATAGCGGGGGGAGACGAGCAGTACTTC. Protein sequence: CATSRDLIAGGDEQYF.

The chain carries TRBV11-2 and TRBJ1-2; D remains unclear. The CDR3 spans 14 residues. CDR1 is SGHAT, CDR2 FQNNGV, per germline. V was clipped by 3 bases and J by 4 bases, with 12 bases between them. The CDR3 coding sequence is TGTGCCAGCAGCTTTAGGGCTCCCGTCTATGGCTACACCTTC. Its translation: CASSFRAPVYGYTF.

This rearrangement joins TRBV19 to TRBJ2-5, with 13 bases identical to TRBD2. With V trimmed by 5 bases and J by 3 bases, 6 bases remained unmatched. Per germline, CDR1 LNHDA and CDR2 SQIVND (reference sequence). The CDR3 covers 16 residues. Here the CDR3 reads CASSGITSGGEETQYF. In DNA, the CDR3 is TGTGCCAGTAGTGGGATAACTAGCGGGGGGGAAGAGACCCAGTACTTC.

The chain combines TRBV19 with TRBJ1-1; maybe TRBD1 (5 bases). The CDR3 has 18 amino acids. Deletions cut 1 base from V and 1 base from J, with 19 bases between. Germline loops: CDR1 LNHDA, CDR2 SQIVND (reference sequence). The CDR3 region is CASSIAGFGPRGNTEAFF. For the CDR3, the DNA is TGTGCCAGTAGTATAGCCGGTTTTGGACCTAGGGGGAACACTGAAGCTTTCTTT.

The J gene is TRBJ2-1, the V gene TRBV2, with 9 bases matching TRBD1. The germline gives CDR1 SNHLY, CDR2 FYNNEI. The CDR3 is 15 residues long. V trimming: 6 bases; J trimming: 4 bases; junction bases outside the gene matches: 7. As DNA, the CDR3 is TGTGCCAGCAGGGGACAGGGTTACCCTTACAATGAGCAGTTCTTC. Translation: CASRGQGYPYNEQFF.

The rearrangement links TRBV6-5 to TRBJ1-1; 7 bases map to TRBD1. Germline assignment: CDR1 MNHEY and CDR2 SVGAGI. The CDR3 consists of 14 residues. Losses at the gene ends were 6 bases for V and 3 bases for J; bases not matched to a gene: 7. CDR3 amino acids: CASSRDSLYTEAFF. The DNA of the CDR3 is TGTGCCAGCAGCCGGGACAGCCTTTACACTGAAGCTTTCTTT.

CDR3 in DNA: TGTGCCAGCTCAAATACAGGGGACTTCAATCAGCCCCAGCATTTT. Translation gives CASSNTGDFNQPQHF. The rearrangement uses TRBV18 and TRBJ1-5, with 7 nucleotides matching TRBD1. The V gene's germline CDR1 is KGHSH and CDR2 LQKENI. J gave up 3 bases and V 5 bases, and 7 bases lay outside the gene matches. The CDR3 is 15 residues long.